Below, 13 T cell receptor beta chains from the same sample are listed, as sequenced in a study of tumor-infiltrating lymphocytes in primary liver carcinoma. The investigators made TCR beta cDNA from around 540 ng total RNA, using a constant-region primer. Slightly modified ARM-PCR, run as three nested multiplex PCR rounds, produced the TCR beta libraries. TRBV1-TRBV30 forward and Cbeta reverse primers drove the first two approximately 10-cycle rounds. MiXCR was run by TCRdb on the multiplex PCR reads, yielding one entry per CDR3 protein. The sample includes roughly 330,000 distinct CDR3 sequences, less than 75% of them seen just once. Unsorted whole blood yielded the blood RNA, and germline DNA was also extracted. The specimen was peripheral blood. These receptors were taken from a man aged 40-49 years with primary liver carcinoma and hepatitis B virus infection.

Concerning this clonotype itself: A read error may be the cause here, since a much bigger clone is one base away. V usage is TRBV6-5 and J usage is TRBJ2-3; 8 nucleotides agree with TRBD1. This CDR3 contains 13 residues. The germline V gene encodes CDR1 MNHEY and CDR2 SVGAGI. V lost 8 bases, J lost 5 bases, and 6 bases stayed unmatched. This chain's CDR3 is CASQDRDIDTQYF. The CDR3 DNA reads TGTGCCAGCCAGGACAGGGACATAGATACGCAGTATTTT.

V gene TRBV25-1 combines with J gene TRBJ2-4; a possible D gene is TRBD2 (6 bases). The germline CDR1 and CDR2 sequences are MGHDK and SYGVNS. Trimming left V 3 bases short and J 6 bases short, with 12 bases between. This CDR3 contains 14 residues. CDR3 sequence: CASSDERRGNIQYF. CDR3 DNA sequence: TGTGCCAGCAGTGACGAGCGGAGGGGAAACATTCAGTACTTC. Combining the CDR3 with reference TRBV25-1 and TRBJ2-4 gives the whole variable domain EADIYQTPRYLVIGTGKKITLECSQTMGHDKMYWYQQDPGMELHLIHYSYGVNSTEKGDLSSESTVSRIRTEHFPLTLESARPSHTSQYLCASSDERRGNIQYFGAGTRLSVL.

The CDR3 nucleotides are TGCAGTGTGATAAGACGGCCTAGCGGGATTTACGAGCAGTACTTC. This gives the protein CSVIRRPSGIYEQYF. The gene calls are TRBV29-1 and TRBJ2-7, with TRBD2 matching 9 bases. This CDR3 is 15 amino acids long. Germline V gene sequence: CDR1 SQVTM, CDR2 ANQGSEA.

Note on this clonotype: This may come from a read error, since a much larger clone is one base off. The chain has TRBV19 and TRBJ2-1; D not resolved. The germline CDR1 and CDR2 sequences are LNHDA and SQIVND (reference sequence). V lost 5 bases and J 2 bases, leaving 13 bases between the germline ends. This CDR3 spans 15 amino acids. CDR3 region: CASSGVEAPYNEQFF. DNA for the CDR3: TGTGCCAGTAGTGGGGTGGAAGCGCCCTACAATGAGCAGTTCTTC.

Details on this clonotype: The junction and the germline gene differ at one end; a read error may be behind it. This chain's CDR3 is CASSLQTANEQVF. The CDR3 region has the DNA TGTGCCAGCAGCCTACAGACTGCAAATGAGCAGGTCTTC. The chain links TRBV7-9 to TRBJ2-1; no clear D. The CDR3 has 13 amino acids. CDR1 is SEHNR, CDR2 FQNEAQ, per germline (reference sequence).

The V call is TRBV5-4, the J call TRBJ2-5, with D uncertain. The CDR3 covers 15 residues. V gave up 1 base and J gave up 5 bases, with 15 bases separating them. Germline V CDR1 and CDR2: SGHNT, YYREEE (reference sequence). CDR3 DNA sequence: TGTGCCAGCAGCTTGCCTCGGGTAGGCGCGGAGACCCAGTACTTC. Its protein is CASSLPRVGAETQYF.

On this clonotype: A much larger clone is a single base away; this may be a read error. The rearrangement links TRBV4-1 to TRBJ2-3, with D maybe TRBD1 (5 bases). The CDR3 spans 16 residues. Germline CDR1 is MGHRA and CDR2 is YSYEKL. CDR3 bases: TGCGCCAGCAGCCAACTTTATGACAGTTCGACAGATGCGCAGTATTTT. Translation gives CASSQLYDSSTDAQYF.

Worth noting for this clonotype: A read error may be the cause here, since a much bigger clone is one base away. This chain joins TRBV6-2 or TRBV6-3 and TRBJ1-1, with D possibly matching TRBD1 (6 bases). Deletions cut 4 bases from V and 4 bases from J, with 16 bases between. CDR3 size: 15 residues. Per the germline V gene, CDR1 is MNHEY and CDR2 is SVGEGT. CDR3 in amino acids: CASSSVTGGFTEAFF. The CDR3 DNA reads as TGTGCCAGCAGTTCCGTGACAGGAGGATTCACTGAAGCTTTCTTT.

In this sample, this clonotype turned up many times. CDR3: CASGFRGTEAFF. The DNA for the CDR3 is TGTGCTAGTGGTTTCAGGGGCACTGAAGCTTTCTTT. The rearrangement joins TRBV12-5 to TRBJ1-1, with D perhaps TRBD1 (6 bases). V gave up 3 bases and J gave up 4 bases, with 6 bases separating them. This CDR3 has 12 amino acids. Germline V lookup: CDR1 LGHNT, CDR2 FRNRAP.

About this clonotype: With a much larger clone just one base away, this may be a read error. The V call is TRBV6-5, the J call TRBJ2-1; D remains unclear. CDR3 length: 15 amino acids. Germline CDR1 MNHEY, CDR2 SVGAGI. CDR3 bases: TGTCCCAGCACCAGCCCCGGCTACAACTACAATGAGCAGTTCTTC. Translating it yields CPSTSPGYNYNEQFF.

The J gene is TRBJ2-7, the V gene TRBV30; TRBD2 might be the D (6 bases). Germline CDR1 GTSNPN, CDR2 SVGIG (reference sequence). V lost 3 bases and J 3 bases, leaving 21 bases between the germline ends. This CDR3 is 16 amino acids long. CDR3 sequence: CAWRTPSVRKLYEQYF. Here the CDR3 DNA reads TGTGCCTGGAGAACACCTAGCGTGAGGAAGCTCTACGAGCAGTACTTC.

For this clonotype: Just one base apart from a much larger clone, this may be a read error. The rearrangement uses TRBV5-1 and TRBJ2-5; TRBD1 agrees at 10 bases. V gave up 0 bases and J gave up 4 bases; unmatched junction bases: 6. Germline CDR1 reads SGHRS; CDR2 reads YFSETQ. There are 16 residues in the CDR3. CDR3 coding DNA: TGCGCCAGCAGCTTGGCAGAGACAGGGGGCGCAGAGACCCAGTACTTC. The encoded protein is CASSLAETGGAETQYF.

The J gene is TRBJ2-7, the V gene TRBV5-6; 13 nucleotides line up with TRBD2. Germline CDR1 SGHDT, CDR2 YYEEEE. CDR3 length: 14 amino acids. Trimming took 3 bases from V and 9 from J; bases not matched to a gene: 6. Here the CDR3 reads CASSSGLAGAGQYF. The CDR3 DNA reads as TGTGCCAGCAGCTCCGGACTAGCGGGAGCCGGGCAGTACTTC.